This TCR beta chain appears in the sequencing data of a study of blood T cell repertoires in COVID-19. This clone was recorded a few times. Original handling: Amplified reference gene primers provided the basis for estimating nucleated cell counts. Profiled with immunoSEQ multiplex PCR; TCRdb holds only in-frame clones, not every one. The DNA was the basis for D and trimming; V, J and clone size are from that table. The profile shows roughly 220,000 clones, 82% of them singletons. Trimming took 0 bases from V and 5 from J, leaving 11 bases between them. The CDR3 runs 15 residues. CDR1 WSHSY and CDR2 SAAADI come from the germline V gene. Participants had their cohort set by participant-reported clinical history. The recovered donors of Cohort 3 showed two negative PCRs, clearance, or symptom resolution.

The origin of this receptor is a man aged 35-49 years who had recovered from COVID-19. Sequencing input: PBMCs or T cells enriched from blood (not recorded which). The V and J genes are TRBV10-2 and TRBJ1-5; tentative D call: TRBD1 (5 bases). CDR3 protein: CASSESQGFDQPQHF. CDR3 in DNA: TGCGCCAGCAGTGAGTCGCAGGGTTTCGATCAGCCCCAGCATTTT.